This T cell receptor beta chain derives from a study of T cell responses to AZD1222 COVID-19 vaccine. A word on this clone: Its antigen remains unknown.

The method was immunoSEQ multiplex PCR; TCRdb's version includes in-frame clones alone and lacks a portion of them. The profile shows roughly 190,000 clones, approximately 90% of them singletons. V shed 0 bases and J 1 base; nucleotides not matched to a gene: 3. The CDR3 has 15 amino acids. The V gene's germline CDR1 is SGHKS and CDR2 YYEKEE (reference sequence). Points from the study as a whole: Nearly half of spike-specific TCRs reportedly go after variant regions that carry no mutations.

The TCR comes from an adult who received the AZD1222 COVID-19 vaccine. The chain employs TRBV5-5 and TRBJ1-1; 7 nucleotides agree with TRBD1. The material sequenced was peripheral blood, taken 28 days after the second AZD1222 dose. For the CDR3, the DNA is TGTGCCAGCAGCTTGGAGGGGGCCCGGAACACTGAAGCTTTCTTT. Its protein product is CASSLEGARNTEAFF.